Here is one T cell receptor beta chain with its context. The specificity of this receptor is unknown. Per-base quality was not reported, and no clone a single base away is much larger than it. The data derive from a study of OX40 agonist ivuxolimab in advanced cancers. Background for the entire study: The costimulatory receptor OX40 (CD134) was targeted by ivuxolimab, a fully human IgG2 agonistic monoclonal antibody. Intravenous ivuxolimab was administered to patients every 2 weeks at six dose levels: 0.01, 0.1, 0.3, 1.5, 3 and 10 mg/kg. Among the roughly 50 dose-escalation patients, around 19 had hepatocellular carcinoma, 15 melanoma, 9 renal cell carcinoma and 9 head and neck cancer. A male proportion of around 81% and a mean age of approximately 61 years, ranging from about 20 to 80, were recorded for the dose-escalation cohort. Patients were allowed to have had prior anti-PD-1, anti-PD-L1 or anti-CTLA-4 therapy, and approximately 40% of the dose-escalation patients had previously received checkpoint inhibitors. Partial responses occurred in three dose-escalation patients, of whom one had hepatocellular carcinoma and two had cutaneous melanoma. Peripheral TCRbeta sequencing aimed to test whether ivuxolimab altered TCR sequence diversity and caused clonal T-cell expansion. The paper covers the monotherapy dose-escalation part of the phase I ivuxolimab trial, which included N ≈ 52 patients. The paper as a whole reports these results and caveats: Low levels of normalized T-cell clonal expansion were also seen in some patients who did not respond. The antigen specificity of the peripheral T cells that underwent clonal expansion was not determined. On average, CD8+ T cells showed more expanded clones than CD4+ T cells after ivuxolimab. In partial responders in the 0.1-3.0 mg/kg groups, normalized peripheral clonal expansion was found to be among the lowest, especially among CD8+ T cells. At doses of 0.1 to 3.0 mg/kg, clonal expansion of both CD4+ and CD8+ T cells in blood was seen between baseline and week 6.

Its CDR3 holds 12 amino acids, cysteine through phenylalanine. Only the CDR3 DNA is retained, 36 bases long and in frame from the first base. V is cut back by 6 bases and J by 11 bases, with 9 bases in the junction unmatched. Reading the germline V gene (reference sequence) gives CDR1 GTSNPN and CDR2 SVGIG. For sequencing of the TCRbeta CDR3 region, genomic DNA was extracted from the sorted cells. The immunoSEQ Assay was used for sequencing of TCRbeta CDR3 regions. This immuneACCESS table, as held by TCRdb, lists in-frame sequences with V and J called but not all clones. Of the missing ones, under half trace to an unresolved V gene in checked studies; the others have no known cause. The sample table contains some 76,000 clones; only one count was recorded for more than 85% of them. The ten biggest clones cover 6.2% of the sample. Patients with a history of autoimmune disease or receiving systemic immunosuppression were excluded from the trial. Peripheral blood for TCR sequencing was collected from all dose cohorts at baseline, on cycle 4 day 1, and on cycle 7 day 1. Samples came from an open-label, multicenter, first-in-human phase I dose-escalation trial of ivuxolimab. Adults with locally advanced or metastatic melanoma, renal cell, hepatocellular, or head and neck squamous cell carcinoma were enrolled in the trial. CD4+ and CD8+ T cells were sorted separately from peripheral blood before TCR sequencing.

The TCR sequence derives from an adult with an advanced solid tumor such as melanoma, head and neck, liver or kidney cancer. The source was CD4+ or CD8+ T cells sorted from blood, collected in a trial of the OX40 agonist ivuxolimab. The V and J genes are TRBV30 and TRBJ2-1, with TRBD2 identical over 8 junction bases. The DNA sequence is TGTGCCTGCTGCGGGAGCGGGAGTCAGCAGTTCTTC. Its product reads: CACCGSGSQQFF.